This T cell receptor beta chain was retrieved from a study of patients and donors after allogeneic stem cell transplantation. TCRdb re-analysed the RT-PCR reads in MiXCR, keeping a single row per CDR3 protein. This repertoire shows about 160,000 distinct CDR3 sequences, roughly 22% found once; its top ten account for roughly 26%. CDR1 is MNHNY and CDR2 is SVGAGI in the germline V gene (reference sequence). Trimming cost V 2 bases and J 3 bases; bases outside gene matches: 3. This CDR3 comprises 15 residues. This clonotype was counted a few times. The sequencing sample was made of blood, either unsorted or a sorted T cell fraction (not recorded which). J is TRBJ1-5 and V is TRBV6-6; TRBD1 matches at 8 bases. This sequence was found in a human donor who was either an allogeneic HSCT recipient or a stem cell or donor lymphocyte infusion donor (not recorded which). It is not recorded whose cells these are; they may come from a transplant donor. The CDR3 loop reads CASSYPGQDNQPQHF. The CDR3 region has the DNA TGTGCCAGCAGTTACCCGGGACAGGACAATCAGCCCCAGCATTTT.